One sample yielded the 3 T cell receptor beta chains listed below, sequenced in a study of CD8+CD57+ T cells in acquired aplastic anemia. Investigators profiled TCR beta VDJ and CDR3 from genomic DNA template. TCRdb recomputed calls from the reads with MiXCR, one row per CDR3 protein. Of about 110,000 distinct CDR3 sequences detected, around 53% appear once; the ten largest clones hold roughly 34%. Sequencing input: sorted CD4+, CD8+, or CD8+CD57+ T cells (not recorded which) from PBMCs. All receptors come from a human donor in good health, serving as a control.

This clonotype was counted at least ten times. DNA for the CDR3: TGTGCCAGTTCCCACGGGACTGAGCCTCTTTATTCACCCCTCCACTTT. Translated: CASSHGTEPLYSPLHF. The chain links TRBV5-6 to TRBJ1-6; the D gene is possibly TRBD1 (5 bases). V lost 8 bases and J lost 8, with 23 bases in between. CDR3 length equals 16 residues. Germline V CDR1 and CDR2: SGHDT, YYEEEE.

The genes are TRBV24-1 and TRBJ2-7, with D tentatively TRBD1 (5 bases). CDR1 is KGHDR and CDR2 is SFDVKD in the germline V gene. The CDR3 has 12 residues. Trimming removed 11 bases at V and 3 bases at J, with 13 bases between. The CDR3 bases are TGTGCCATAGATGACGGACACTACGAGCAGTACTTC. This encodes CAIDDGHYEQYF.

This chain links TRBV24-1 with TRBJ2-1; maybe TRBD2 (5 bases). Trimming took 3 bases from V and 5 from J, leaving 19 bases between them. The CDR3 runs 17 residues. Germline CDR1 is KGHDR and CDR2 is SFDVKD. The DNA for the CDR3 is TGTGCCACCAGTGATCCTCCTCCGGGGTCTGGGAACAATGAGCAGTTCTTC. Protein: CATSDPPPGSGNNEQFF.